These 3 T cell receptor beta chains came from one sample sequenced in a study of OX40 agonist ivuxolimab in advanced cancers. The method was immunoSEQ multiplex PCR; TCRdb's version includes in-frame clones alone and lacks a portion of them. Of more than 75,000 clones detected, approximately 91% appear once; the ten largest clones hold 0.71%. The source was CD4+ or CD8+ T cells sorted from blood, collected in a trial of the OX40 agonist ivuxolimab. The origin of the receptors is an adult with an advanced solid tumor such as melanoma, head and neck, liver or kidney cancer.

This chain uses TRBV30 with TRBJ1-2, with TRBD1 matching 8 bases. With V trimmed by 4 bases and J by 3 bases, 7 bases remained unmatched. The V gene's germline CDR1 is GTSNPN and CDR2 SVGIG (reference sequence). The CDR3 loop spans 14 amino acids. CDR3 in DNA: TGTGCCTGGACCACAGGGGGGAGGTACTATGGCTACACCTTC. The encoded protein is CAWTTGGRYYGYTF. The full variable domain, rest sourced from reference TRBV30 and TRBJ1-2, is SQTIHQWPATLVQPVGSPLSLECTVEGTSNPNLYWYRQAAGRGLQLLFYSVGIGQISSEVPQNLSASRPQDRQFILSSKKLLLSDSGFYLCAWTTGGRYYGYTFGSGTRLTVV.

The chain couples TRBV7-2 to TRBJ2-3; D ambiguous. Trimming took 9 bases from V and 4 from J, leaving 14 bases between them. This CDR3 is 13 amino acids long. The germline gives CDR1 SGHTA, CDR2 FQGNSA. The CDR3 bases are TGTGCCAGTACGAACTCAGGCGCAGATACGCAGTATTTT. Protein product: CASTNSGADTQYF.

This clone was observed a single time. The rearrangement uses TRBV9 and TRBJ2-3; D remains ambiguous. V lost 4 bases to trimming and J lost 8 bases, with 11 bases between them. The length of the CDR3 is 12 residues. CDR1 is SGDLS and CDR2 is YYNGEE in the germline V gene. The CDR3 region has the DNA TGTGCCAGCAGCCCCGAGATGGGTACGCAGTATTTT. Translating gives CASSPEMGTQYF.